This T cell receptor beta chain stems from a study of cytomegalovirus exposure and HLA in healthy donors. Overall study findings and caveats: In an earlier analysis, productive rearrangement rates for most beta V segments clustered near 87% or 30%. Using a false discovery rate of 0.05, a later analysis showed that around 16,000 TCR beta sequences were associated with HLA alleles.

Germline loops: CDR1 SEHNR, CDR2 FQNEAQ (reference sequence). V was cut by 7 bases and J by 8 bases, with 17 bases left in between. The CDR3 totals 13 residues. PCR involved 60 Vbeta and 13 Jbeta primers. This table comes from immunoSEQ multiplex PCR, and its TCRdb copy is limited to in-frame clones, with some not included. The sample includes some 150,000 clones, roughly 79% of them seen just once. Worth noting for this clone: The antigen is undetermined.

Sequencing input: PBMCs. The clonotype comes from a woman aged 18-30 years in good health and CMV-seropositive. The chain joins TRBV7-9 to TRBJ1-2; a possible D gene is TRBD1 (6 bases). This chain's CDR3 is CASTSHRAEGYTF. CDR3 coding DNA: TGTGCCAGCACGTCCCACAGGGCTGAAGGCTACACCTTC.